These 14 T cell receptor beta chains originate from one sample sequenced in a study of blood T cell repertoires in COVID-19. Method: immunoSEQ multiplex PCR; TCRdb's copy keeps in-frame clones and lacks some. The sample consists of 100,000 or so clones, roughly four fifths of them appearing once. Sequencing input: peripheral blood. These receptors were collected from a woman between 65 and 79 years old with acute or convalescent COVID-19.

The chain is built from TRBV27 and TRBJ1-5; TRBD1 aligns across 8 bases. J lost 4 bases, V lost 4 bases, and 6 bases had no gene match. Per germline, CDR1 MNHEY and CDR2 SMNVEV (reference sequence). The CDR3 spans 15 residues. DNA for the CDR3: TGTGCCAGCAGTTCCGGACAGGGAAGGAATCAGCCCCAGCATTTT. It translates to CASSSGQGRNQPQHF.

The table lists this clone with a few counts. V usage is TRBV30 and J usage is TRBJ1-3; D remains ambiguous. Trimming stripped 2 bases from V and 5 bases from J, with 16 bases between. The CDR3 has 15 residues. Germline V gene data show CDR1 as GTSNPN and CDR2 as SVGIG (reference sequence). CDR3: CAWSLRGSLRNTIYF. In DNA form, the CDR3 reads TGTGCCTGGAGTCTGAGAGGGTCTTTGCGAAACACCATATATTTT.

This chain links TRBV6-6 with TRBJ1-2; D remains ambiguous. With 5 bases removed from V and 4 bases from J, the gap between germline ends came to 17 bases. The CDR3 has 15 amino acids. Germline V gives CDR1 MNHNY, CDR2 SVGAGI (reference sequence). The CDR3 bases are TGTGCCAGCAGTCAGACCGGGGAGGCATCCTATGGCTACACCTTC. Its protein is CASSQTGEASYGYTF.

This chain connects TRBV6-6 to TRBJ1-5; D may be TRBD1 (6 bases). V shed 5 bases and J shed 6 bases, with 23 bases lying between them. CDR3 length equals 17 residues. CDR1 is MNHNY and CDR2 is SVGAGI in the germline V gene (reference sequence). CDR3 loop: CASSPISGQGSGQPQHF. In DNA, the CDR3 is TGTGCCAGCAGTCCAATCTCGGGGCAGGGGAGCGGTCAGCCCCAGCATTTT.

The chain links TRBV2 to TRBJ2-7; D may be TRBD1 (6 bases). The CDR3 consists of 12 residues. Trimming removed 6 bases from V and 3 bases from J, with 9 bases in between. Germline V gene data show CDR1 as SNHLY and CDR2 as FYNNEI. The CDR3 is CASSGRGYEQYF. CDR3 DNA: TGTGCCAGCAGCGGCAGGGGCTACGAGCAGTACTTC.

For this clone: At the DNA level, this CDR3 is encoded by other sequences in the same sample as well. The rearrangement uses TRBV5-1 and TRBJ2-5; D is ambiguous. Germline lookup yields CDR1 SGHRS and CDR2 YFSETQ. Trimming stripped 0 bases from V and 5 bases from J, with 5 bases between. This CDR3 has 12 amino acids. CDR3 bases: TGCGCCAGCAGCTTGGCCCAGGAGACCCAGTACTTC. It is translated as CASSLAQETQYF.

The V gene is TRBV24-1, the J gene TRBJ1-4; no firm D call. This CDR3 is 16 amino acids long. The germline CDR1 and CDR2 sequences are KGHDR and SFDVKD. Trimming removed 2 bases from V and 0 bases from J, with 9 bases in between. The chain's CDR3 is CATSDSRSATNEKLFF. The CDR3 DNA sequence: TGTGCCACCAGTGATTCACGAAGCGCAACTAATGAAAAACTGTTTTTT.

The chain has TRBV19 and TRBJ1-1, with D maybe TRBD1 (5 bases). The length of the CDR3 is 13 residues. From germline, CDR1 is LNHDA and CDR2 SQIVND (reference sequence). V gave up 3 bases and J gave up 5 bases, with 10 bases separating them. The chain's CDR3 is CASSMFQGTEAFF. In DNA form, the CDR3 reads TGTGCCAGTAGTATGTTTCAGGGAACTGAAGCTTTCTTT.

This chain uses TRBV7-2 with TRBJ1-4; D not resolved. This CDR3 region has 14 residues. Germline lookup yields CDR1 SGHTA and CDR2 FQGNSA. V dropped 4 bases and J dropped 4 bases, with 10 bases sitting between them. CDR3 sequence: CASSSDTNNEKLFF. The CDR3 DNA reads TGTGCCAGCAGCTCTGACACGAATAATGAAAAACTGTTTTTT.

The sample holds a few counts of this clone. This chain links TRBV7-9 with TRBJ2-7, with 9 bases that match TRBD1. The CDR3 is 14 residues long. Germline CDR1 SEHNR, CDR2 FQNEAQ (reference sequence). With 6 bases clipped from V and 6 bases from J, the junction kept 9 bases outside the gene matches. This CDR3 reads CASRDLGQGSEQYF. CDR3 DNA: TGTGCCAGCAGAGATTTGGGACAGGGTTCCGAGCAGTACTTC. Using reference TRBV7-9 and TRBJ2-7 for the parts outside the CDR3, the full variable domain is DTGVSQNPRHKITKRGQNVTFRCDPISEHNRLYWYRQTLGQGPEFLTYFQNEAQLEKSRLLSDRFSAERPKGSFSTLEIQRTEQGDSAMYLCASRDLGQGSEQYFGPGTRLTVT.

The rearrangement links TRBV13 to TRBJ2-1; D may be TRBD2 (5 bases). The CDR3 contains 14 residues. The germline V gene has CDR1 PRHDT and CDR2 FYEKMQ (reference sequence). The V gene lost 4 bases and the J gene lost 5 bases, with 12 bases spanning the gap. CDR3 coding DNA: TGTGCCAGCAGCTCCCTTGCGGGCAACAATGAGCAGTTCTTC. Encoded protein: CASSSLAGNNEQFF.

This sequence joins TRBV12-3 or TRBV12-4 and TRBJ1-1; no clear D. The CDR3 runs 12 residues. The V and J ends lost 4 bases and 8 bases respectively, with 11 bases between them. CDR3 amino acids: CASSSFPGEAFF. The CDR3 nucleotides are TGTGCCAGCAGTTCCTTCCCCGGGGAAGCTTTCTTT.

In nucleotides, the CDR3 is TGTGCCAGCAGCCCCACGGAGGTGATTGGAAACACCATATATTTT. Residues: CASSPTEVIGNTIYF. This chain connects TRBV7-8 to TRBJ1-3; D unresolved. The CDR3 extends over 15 amino acids. V was pared by 5 bases and J by 3 bases, with 14 bases between. The V gene's germline CDR1 is SGHVS and CDR2 FQNEAQ. The whole variable domain, filled in from reference TRBV7-8 and TRBJ1-3, reads GAGVSQSPRYKVAKRGQDVALRCDPISGHVSLFWYQQALGQGPEFLTYFQNEAQLDKSGLPSDRFFAERPEGSVSTLKIQRTQQEDSAVYLCASSPTEVIGNTIYFGEGSWLTVV.

CDR3 sequence: CASSLDRAPVYGYTF. The DNA for the CDR3 is TGTGCCAGCAGTCTGGACAGGGCACCAGTCTATGGCTACACCTTC. The chain is built from TRBV6-2 or TRBV6-3 and TRBJ1-2, with 8 bases that match TRBD1. The CDR3 runs 15 residues. Germline-derived CDR1 and CDR2 are MNHEY and SVGEGT. J was trimmed by 4 bases and V by 5 bases; bases with no gene match: 9.